The next 30 T cell receptor beta chains were all read from a single sample in a study of shared clonotypes between healthy human individuals. Sequenced by immunoSEQ multiplex PCR; TCRdb stores in-frame clones only, minus some. The sample lists 2 million to 2.5 million clones; about 94% were seen once. The sequencing sample was made of naive CD4+ T cells sorted from blood. The subset was: CD45RA+ positively selected. Source of these receptors: a man aged 18 to 30 in good health.

As to this clone: The sample holds other DNA sequences that translate to the same CDR3. The chain links TRBV7-2 to TRBJ2-3; 14 bases match TRBD2. The CDR3 length is 16 residues. CDR1 is SGHTA, CDR2 FQGNSA, per germline. The V segment lost 5 bases and the J segment 1 base; nucleotides outside the gene matches: 2. In DNA form, the CDR3 reads TGTGCCAGCAGCCCGGGACTAGCGGGAGGCACAGATACGCAGTATTTT. This codes for CASSPGLAGGTDTQYF.

Written as DNA, the CDR3 is TGTGCCAGCAGTGAACAGGGGGGGGTGAACACTGAAGCTTTCTTT. Translation gives CASSEQGGVNTEAFF. The chain employs TRBV2 and TRBJ1-1, with 7 bases identical to TRBD1. The CDR3 covers 15 residues. CDR1 and CDR2 (germline): SNHLY, FYNNEI. The ends lost 2 bases at V and 0 bases at J; junction bases unmatched: 3. The full variable domain, in which reference TRBV2 and TRBJ1-1 provide the parts outside the CDR3, is EPEVTQTPSHQVTQMGQEVILRCVPISNHLYFYWYRQILGQKVEFLVSFYNNEISEKSEIFDDQFSVERPDGSNFTLKIRSTKLEDSAMYFCASSEQGGVNTEAFFGQGTRLTVV.

This chain connects TRBV9 to TRBJ1-2; possible D gene TRBD1, 6 bases. There are 15 residues in the CDR3. CDR1 and CDR2 from the germline V gene are SGDLS and YYNGEE. The ends were cut back, 0 bases at V and 2 bases at J, with 11 bases in the middle. DNA of the CDR3: TGTGCCAGCAGCGTAGAGTTGACAGGAAACTATGGCTACACCTTC. Amino acids: CASSVELTGNYGYTF.

This rearrangement joins TRBV6-5 to TRBJ1-5; 7 bases match TRBD1. V shed 5 bases, J shed 2 bases, and the junction held 6 bases outside the gene matches. The germline V gene has CDR1 MNHEY and CDR2 SVGAGI. The CDR3 length is 15 residues. For the CDR3, the DNA is TGTGCCAGCAGTAAACAGGGGAGCGGCAATCAGCCCCAGCATTTT. This sequence encodes CASSKQGSGNQPQHF.

The chain links TRBV19 to TRBJ2-2, with TRBD2 as a possible D gene (5 bases). CDR3 length equals 14 residues. The V gene's germline CDR1 is LNHDA and CDR2 SQIVND (reference sequence). Between the trimmed V and J ends, which lost 3 bases and 5 bases, there was a span of 10 bases. This CDR3 reads CASSIYEGTGELFF. The DNA for the CDR3 is TGTGCCAGTAGTATTTACGAGGGTACCGGGGAGCTGTTTTTT.

The CDR3 spells CASSPGVLAGYGYTF. CDR3 DNA: TGTGCCAGCTCACCTGGGGTTCTAGCAGGCTATGGCTACACCTTC. The chain employs TRBV18 and TRBJ1-2; D remains unclear. In germline, CDR1 is KGHSH, CDR2 LQKENI. V lost 3 bases and J lost 4, with 15 bases in between. This CDR3 region has 15 residues. The complete variable domain, with remaining parts taken from reference TRBV18 and TRBJ1-2, reads NAGVMQNPRHLVRRRGQEARLRCSPMKGHSHVYWYRQLPEEGLKFMVYLQKENIIDESGMPKERFSAEFPKEGPSILRIQQVVRGDSAAYFCASSPGVLAGYGYTFGSGTRLTVV.

The gene calls are TRBV6-5 and TRBJ1-2; TRBD1 aligns across 7 bases. V dropped 6 bases and J dropped 5; count of bases not matched to a gene: 12. The CDR3 has 15 amino acids. Germline CDR1 reads MNHEY; CDR2 reads SVGAGI. The CDR3 sequence: CASRLTGTVIYGYTF. In DNA, the CDR3 is TGTGCCAGCAGGCTAACCGGGACAGTGATTTATGGCTACACCTTC.

This clone has only one observation. V gene TRBV7-2 combines with J gene TRBJ2-1; D unclear. Germline lookup yields CDR1 SGHTA and CDR2 FQGNSA. V was cut by 5 bases and J by 2 bases, with 10 bases left in between. The CDR3 consists of 14 residues. As DNA, the CDR3 is TGTGCCAGCAGCCTGAGATTCGCCTACAATGAGCAGTTCTTC. As protein: CASSLRFAYNEQFF.

The rearrangement joins TRBV7-6 to TRBJ1-3; D unresolved. The germline V gene has CDR1 SGHVS and CDR2 FNYEAQ. The ends were cut back, 0 bases at V and 0 bases at J, with 15 bases in the middle. CDR3 length: 18 residues. The CDR3 sequence is CASSLATFSGTSGNTIYF. The CDR3 DNA reads TGTGCCAGCAGCTTAGCTACTTTTTCAGGCACCTCTGGAAACACCATATATTTT. Combining the CDR3 with reference TRBV7-6 and TRBJ1-3 gives the whole variable domain GAGVSQSPRYKVTKRGQDVALRCDPISGHVSLYWYRQALGQGPEFLTYFNYEAQQDKSGLPNDRFSAERPEGSISTLTIQRTEQRDSAMYRCASSLATFSGTSGNTIYFGEGSWLTVV.

With respect to this clone: The same CDR3 can be traced to other DNA sequences in this sample. The V gene is TRBV7-9, the J gene TRBJ1-4; 7 bases are shared with TRBD1. Trimming removed 5 bases from V and 8 bases from J; junction bases left unmatched: 8. CDR3 length: 14 residues. Germline CDR1 and CDR2: SEHNR and FQNEAQ (reference sequence). CDR3 DNA sequence: TGTGCCAGCAGCCCAGACAGGGAGGGGGAAAAACTGTTTTTT. It yields the protein CASSPDREGEKLFF.

The chain carries TRBV30 and TRBJ2-7, with 7 bases matching TRBD1. The V gene's germline CDR1 is GTSNPN and CDR2 SVGIG (reference sequence). This CDR3 is 13 amino acids long. J lost 3 bases, V lost 3 bases, and 5 bases had no gene match. The CDR3 here is CAWRADRVYEQYF. CDR3 nucleotide sequence: TGTGCCTGGAGGGCAGACAGGGTCTACGAGCAGTACTTC.

As to this clone: This same CDR3 is encoded by further DNA sequences in the sample. The rearrangement uses TRBV5-1 and TRBJ1-1; D gene unclear. This CDR3 contains 14 residues. The germline gives CDR1 SGHRS, CDR2 YFSETQ. V was cut by 4 bases and J by 1 base, with 11 bases left in between. The chain's CDR3 is CASSLETGNTEAFF. CDR3 nucleotides: TGCGCCAGCAGCCTAGAAACGGGGAACACTGAAGCTTTCTTT.

Of note for this clone: Other DNA sequences from this sample encode an identical CDR3 as well. V usage is TRBV19 and J usage is TRBJ2-7; D might be TRBD2 (6 bases). The CDR3 consists of 14 residues. V was pared by 5 bases and J by 0 bases, with 11 bases between. Germline lookup yields CDR1 LNHDA and CDR2 SQIVND (reference sequence). As DNA, the CDR3 is TGTGCCAGTAGTTCAGGAGGGAGCTCCTACGAGCAGTACTTC. Protein product: CASSSGGSSYEQYF.

V is TRBV6-1 and J is TRBJ2-5; tentatively, D is TRBD1 (6 bases). V was shortened by 9 bases and J by 3 bases, with 17 bases between the two germline ends. Germline CDR1 is MNHNS and CDR2 is SASEGT. This CDR3 has 14 amino acids. CDR3 in DNA: TGTGCCAGTGGGCAGGGGCGGGTTAAAGAGACCCAGTACTTC. This encodes CASGQGRVKETQYF.

The genes are TRBV5-1 and TRBJ2-6, with D possibly being TRBD2 (6 bases). The CDR3 is 16 amino acids. Germline V gene sequence: CDR1 SGHRS, CDR2 YFSETQ. The germline V and J ends were trimmed by 3 bases and 0 bases, with 10 bases remaining between them. This chain's CDR3 is CASSYRTNSGANVLTF. The CDR3, as DNA: TGCGCCAGCAGCTATAGGACTAACTCTGGGGCCAACGTCCTGACTTTC.

V and J are TRBV10-1 and TRBJ2-2, with a weak D call TRBD1 (5 bases). Trimming stripped 3 bases from V and 4 bases from J, with 12 bases between. In germline, CDR1 is WNHNN, CDR2 SYGVQD (reference sequence). The CDR3 spans 15 residues. The CDR3 DNA sequence: TGCGCCAGCAGTGATGGGGCGGTGGGCACCGGGGAGCTGTTTTTT. Amino acids: CASSDGAVGTGELFF.

The chain combines TRBV4-3 with TRBJ1-6; 7 bases are a match to TRBD1. The CDR3 consists of 17 residues. V trimming: 0 bases; J trimming: 5 bases; junction bases outside the gene matches: 7. Germline values: CDR1 LGHNA, CDR2 YSLEER. The CDR3 DNA reads as TGCGCCAGCAGCCAAGATTCTAGGGGGCAAAATAATTCACCCCTCCACTTT. It translates to CASSQDSRGQNNSPLHF.

This sequence joins TRBV27 and TRBJ2-3; D possibly uses TRBD1 or TRBD2 (5 bases each). The CDR3 totals 15 residues. Germline V gene sequence: CDR1 MNHEY, CDR2 SMNVEV (reference sequence). The V gene lost 6 bases and the J gene lost 2 bases, with 15 bases spanning the gap. The CDR3 DNA follows: TGTGCCAGCAGGCCTGGGGGATCGGACACAGATACGCAGTATTTT. Translation gives CASRPGGSDTDTQYF.

The chain links TRBV9 to TRBJ2-7; no firm D call. CDR3 length: 13 amino acids. From germline, CDR1 is SGDLS and CDR2 YYNGEE. With 0 bases removed from V and 7 bases from J, the gap between germline ends came to 11 bases. The CDR3 sequence is CASSVGEVTEQYF. CDR3 nucleotides: TGTGCCAGCAGCGTAGGCGAGGTTACGGAGCAGTACTTC.

Notes on this clone: The same CDR3 can be traced to other DNA sequences in this sample. The chain has TRBV30 and TRBJ2-1, with D unresolved. The CDR3 is 12 residues long. V dropped 5 bases and J dropped 4 bases, with 9 bases sitting between them. Germline V gives CDR1 GTSNPN, CDR2 SVGIG (reference sequence). CDR3 in amino acids: CAWGRSYNEQFF. CDR3 nucleotide sequence: TGTGCCTGGGGCCGATCTTACAATGAGCAGTTCTTC.

The V gene is TRBV28, the J gene TRBJ2-2; 8 bases are a match to TRBD1. The CDR3 loop spans 16 amino acids. V lost 5 bases and J lost 1; bases outside the gene matches: 6. Per germline, CDR1 MDHEN and CDR2 SYDVKM. The DNA for the CDR3 is TGTGCCAGCAGTGATTCGACAGGGGAGAACACCGGGGAGCTGTTTTTT. Residues: CASSDSTGENTGELFF.

The rearrangement joins TRBV7-2 to TRBJ2-5, with D possibly TRBD2 on 6 matching bases. The CDR3 has 17 residues. Germline assignment: CDR1 SGHTA and CDR2 FQGNSA. Trimming pared 5 bases from V and 2 bases from J, leaving 21 bases between. This CDR3 reads CASSPQYGGIPQETQYF. CDR3 in DNA: TGTGCCAGCAGCCCTCAGTATGGCGGGATACCGCAAGAGACCCAGTACTTC.

The V and J genes are TRBV11-3 and TRBJ2-2; no clear D gene. Germline V gene sequence: CDR1 SGHNT, CDR2 YENEEA. V gave up 5 bases and J gave up 6 bases, with 10 bases separating them. The CDR3 has 13 amino acids. CDR3 nucleotide sequence: TGTGCCAGCAGCACCGGGCTGGCCGGGGAGCTGTTTTTT. Protein product: CASSTGLAGELFF.

The chain joins TRBV6-5 to TRBJ1-3; TRBD1 might be the D (5 bases). V was cut by 7 bases and J by 9 bases, with 16 bases left in between. Germline assignment: CDR1 MNHEY and CDR2 SVGAGI. This CDR3 contains 13 residues. The CDR3 here is CASIQMGGSTIYF. DNA for the CDR3: TGTGCCAGCATCCAAATGGGGGGGAGCACCATATATTTT.

V and J are TRBV4-1 and TRBJ2-4, with D tentatively TRBD1 (6 bases). Trimming took 0 bases from V and 6 from J, leaving 15 bases between them. The CDR3 consists of 16 residues. Germline CDR1 is MGHRA and CDR2 is YSYEKL. The CDR3 DNA follows: TGCGCCAGCAGCCAAGAGCAGGGGAGAGGAACAAACATTCAGTACTTC. Translating it yields CASSQEQGRGTNIQYF.

V is TRBV11-2 and J is TRBJ1-3; 8 nucleotides line up with TRBD1. The CDR3 totals 16 residues. The V and J ends lost 3 bases and 4 bases, in that order; junction bases with no gene match: 8. Germline CDR1 reads SGHAT; CDR2 reads FQNNGV. This CDR3 is CASSFRTGSSGNTIYF. CDR3 in DNA: TGTGCCAGCAGCTTTCGGACAGGGAGCTCAGGAAACACCATATATTTT.

The rearrangement joins TRBV6-1 to TRBJ2-7; TRBD1 agrees at 10 bases. With V trimmed by 8 bases and J by 5 bases, 9 bases remained unmatched. Looked up from germline, CDR1 is MNHNS and CDR2 is SASEGT. The CDR3 has 14 amino acids. The CDR3 protein is CASSFWDRGHEQYF. The DNA of the CDR3 is TGTGCCAGCTCGTTTTGGGACAGGGGCCACGAGCAGTACTTC.

J is TRBJ2-1 and V is TRBV30, with a possible D match to TRBD2 (5 bases). The germline gives CDR1 GTSNPN, CDR2 SVGIG (reference sequence). The ends were cut back, 0 bases at V and 12 bases at J, with 15 bases in the middle. This CDR3 region has 13 residues. The CDR3 DNA is TGTGCCTGGAGTGTAATGGGAACTAGTGGGCAGTTCTTC. Translation gives CAWSVMGTSGQFF.

The J gene is TRBJ2-5, the V gene TRBV7-2; D call uncertain. The CDR3 has 14 amino acids. Trimming left V 4 bases short and J 1 base short, with 10 bases between. Germline CDR1 and CDR2: SGHTA and FQGNSA. The CDR3 sequence: CASSYTIFQETQYF. CDR3 bases: TGTGCCAGCAGCTACACGATTTTCCAAGAGACCCAGTACTTC.

The V gene is TRBV2, the J gene TRBJ2-2; the D is unclear. Trimming took 5 bases from V and 2 from J, leaving 12 bases between them. Per germline, CDR1 SNHLY and CDR2 FYNNEI. The CDR3 runs to 15 residues. The CDR3 spells CASSMTLSNTGELFF. The CDR3 region has the DNA TGTGCCAGCAGTATGACTCTGAGCAACACCGGGGAGCTGTTTTTT.